In this sample, the clone carrying this T cell receptor (beta chain) turned up a few times. V was clipped by 11 bases and J by 4 bases; unmatched bases: 11. The CDR3 covers 14 residues. Germline V gene sequence: CDR1 MDHEN, CDR2 SYDVKM. The source of the sample is a study of blood T cells in healthy people across ages. Sample-barcoded 5' priming and a J-beta primer mix drove a second PCR of roughly 7 to 11 cycles. Via MiXCR, TCRdb re-called the 5' RACE reads, giving one row per CDR3 protein. The sample contains some 850,000 distinct CDR3 sequences, around a quarter of which appear only once. They isolated at least 7 million PBMCs from each sample. These data were also filed under a second study, of T cells of mothers and their children. That work contributes: Three mothers and their six children, all healthy Caucasians, donated. For each mother, over 10 million TCR beta CDR3 reads were obtained, and for each child, a few million.

The specimen sequenced was blood. This clonotype originated in a boy between 5 and 17 years old in good health. The chain combines TRBV28 with TRBJ1-3; 7 bases line up with TRBD1. CDR3 in DNA: TGTGCCTGCACCGACAGGGTCTCCGGAAACACCATATATTTT. Protein product: CACTDRVSGNTIYF.